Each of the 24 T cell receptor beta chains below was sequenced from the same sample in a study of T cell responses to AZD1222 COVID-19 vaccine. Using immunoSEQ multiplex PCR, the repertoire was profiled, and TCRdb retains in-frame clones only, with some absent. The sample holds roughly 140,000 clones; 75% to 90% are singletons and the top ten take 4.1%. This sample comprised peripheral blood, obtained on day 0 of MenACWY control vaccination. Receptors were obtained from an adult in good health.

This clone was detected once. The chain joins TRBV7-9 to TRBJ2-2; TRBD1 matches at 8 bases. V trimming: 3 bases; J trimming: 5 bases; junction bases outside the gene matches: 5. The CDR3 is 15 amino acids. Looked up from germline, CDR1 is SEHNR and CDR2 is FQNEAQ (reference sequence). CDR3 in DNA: TGTGCCAGCAGCTTGGCGGACAGGGCGACCGGGGAGCTGTTTTTT. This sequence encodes CASSLADRATGELFF.

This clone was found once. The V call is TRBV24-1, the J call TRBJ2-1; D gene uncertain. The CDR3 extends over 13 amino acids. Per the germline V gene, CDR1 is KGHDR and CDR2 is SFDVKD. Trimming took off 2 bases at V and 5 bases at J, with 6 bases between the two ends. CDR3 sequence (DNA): TGTGCCACCAGTGATTCTGGGCACAATGAGCAGTTCTTC. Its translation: CATSDSGHNEQFF.

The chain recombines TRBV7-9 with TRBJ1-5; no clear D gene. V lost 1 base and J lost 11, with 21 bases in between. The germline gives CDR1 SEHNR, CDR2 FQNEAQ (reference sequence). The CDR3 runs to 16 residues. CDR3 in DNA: TGTGCCAGCAGCTTAGTAGCAGGCTACATATCGCGGTCCCAGCATTTT. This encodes CASSLVAGYISRSQHF.

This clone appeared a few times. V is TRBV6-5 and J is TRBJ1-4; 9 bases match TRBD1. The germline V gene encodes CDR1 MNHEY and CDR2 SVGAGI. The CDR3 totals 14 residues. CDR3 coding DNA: TGTGTCAAGACAGGGGGTGAGGATAATGAAAAACTGTTTTTT. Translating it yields CVKTGGEDNEKLFF.

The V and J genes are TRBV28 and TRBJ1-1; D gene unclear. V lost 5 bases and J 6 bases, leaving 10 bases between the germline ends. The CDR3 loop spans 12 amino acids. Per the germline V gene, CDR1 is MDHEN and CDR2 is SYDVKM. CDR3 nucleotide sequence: TGTGCCAGCAGTGGGAGTAGTCCTGAAGCTTTCTTT. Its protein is CASSGSSPEAFF. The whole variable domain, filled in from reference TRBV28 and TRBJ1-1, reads DVKVTQSSRYLVKRTGEKVFLECVQDMDHENMFWYRQDPGLGLRLIYFSYDVKMKEKGDIPEGYSVSREKKERFSLILESASTNQTSMYLCASSGSSPEAFFGQGTRLTVV.

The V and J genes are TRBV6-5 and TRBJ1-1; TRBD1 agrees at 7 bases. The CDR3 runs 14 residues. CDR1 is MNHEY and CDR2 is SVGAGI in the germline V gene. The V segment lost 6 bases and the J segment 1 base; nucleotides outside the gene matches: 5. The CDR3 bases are TGTGCCAGCAGGGCCGGGACAGCGAACACTGAAGCTTTCTTT. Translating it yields CASRAGTANTEAFF.

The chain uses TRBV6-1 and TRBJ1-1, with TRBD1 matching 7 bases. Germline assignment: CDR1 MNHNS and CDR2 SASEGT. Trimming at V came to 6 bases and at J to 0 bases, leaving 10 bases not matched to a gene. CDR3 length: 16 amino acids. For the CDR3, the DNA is TGTGCCAGCAGGGAACCCGGACAGGCGATGAACACTGAAGCTTTCTTT. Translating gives CASREPGQAMNTEAFF.

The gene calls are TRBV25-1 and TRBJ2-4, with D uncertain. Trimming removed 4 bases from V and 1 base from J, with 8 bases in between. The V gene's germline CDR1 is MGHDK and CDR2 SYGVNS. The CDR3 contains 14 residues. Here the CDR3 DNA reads TGTGCCAGCAGTGGTAGTGGGGCCAAAAACATTCAGTACTTC. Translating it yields CASSGSGAKNIQYF.

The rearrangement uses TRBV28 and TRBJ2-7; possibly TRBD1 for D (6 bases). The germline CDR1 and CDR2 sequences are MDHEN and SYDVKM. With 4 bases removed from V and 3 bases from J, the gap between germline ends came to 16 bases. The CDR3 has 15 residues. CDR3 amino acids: CASSYDPRTDYEQYV. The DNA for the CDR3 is TGTGCCAGCAGTTACGATCCGAGGACAGACTACGAGCAGTACGTC.

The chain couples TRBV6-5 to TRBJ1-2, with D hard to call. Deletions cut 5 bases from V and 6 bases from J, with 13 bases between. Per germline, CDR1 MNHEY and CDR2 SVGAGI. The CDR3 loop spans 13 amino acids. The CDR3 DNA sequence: TGTGCCAGCAGTCCGACCCCAGCAAATGGCTACACCTTC. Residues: CASSPTPANGYTF.

The CDR3 coding sequence is TGTGCCACCAGCAGAGAAAGGGCGGGGGGGCGAAACATTCAGTACTTC. As protein: CATSRERAGGRNIQYF. The chain combines TRBV15 with TRBJ2-4, with 9 bases matching TRBD2. V was clipped by 0 bases and J by 6 bases; unmatched bases: 6. This CDR3 spans 16 amino acids. Germline V CDR1 and CDR2: LNHNV, YYDKDF (reference sequence).

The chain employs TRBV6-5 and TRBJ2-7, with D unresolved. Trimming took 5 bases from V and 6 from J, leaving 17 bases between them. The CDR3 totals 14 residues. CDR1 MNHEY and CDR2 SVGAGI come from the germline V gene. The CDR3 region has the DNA TGTGCCAGCAGTCCCGAGACCTTTACGGGCGAGCAGTACTTC. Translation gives CASSPETFTGEQYF.

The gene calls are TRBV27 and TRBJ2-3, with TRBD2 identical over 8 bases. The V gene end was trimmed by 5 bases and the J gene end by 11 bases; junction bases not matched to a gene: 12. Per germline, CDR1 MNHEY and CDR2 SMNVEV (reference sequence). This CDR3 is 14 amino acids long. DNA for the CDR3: TGTGCCAGCAGTCGCGGGACTAGTGGGTTCGGGCAGTATTTT. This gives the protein CASSRGTSGFGQYF.

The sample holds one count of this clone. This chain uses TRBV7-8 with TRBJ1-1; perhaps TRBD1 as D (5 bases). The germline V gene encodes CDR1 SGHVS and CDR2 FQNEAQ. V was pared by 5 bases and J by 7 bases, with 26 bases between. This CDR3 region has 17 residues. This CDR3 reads CASSPRYIGAQRGEAFF. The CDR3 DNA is TGTGCCAGCAGCCCCCGCTACATTGGGGCTCAACGGGGTGAAGCTTTCTTT.

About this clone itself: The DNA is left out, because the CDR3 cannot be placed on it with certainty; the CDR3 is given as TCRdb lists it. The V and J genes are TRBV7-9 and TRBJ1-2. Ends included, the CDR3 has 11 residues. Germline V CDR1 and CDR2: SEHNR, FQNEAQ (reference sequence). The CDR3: CASSFGNGYTF.

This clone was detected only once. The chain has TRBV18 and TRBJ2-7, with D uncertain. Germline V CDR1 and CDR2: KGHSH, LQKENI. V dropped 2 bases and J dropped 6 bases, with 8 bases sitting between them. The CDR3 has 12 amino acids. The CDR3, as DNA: TGTGCCAGCTCACCAAACTACGGCGAGCAGTACTTC. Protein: CASSPNYGEQYF.

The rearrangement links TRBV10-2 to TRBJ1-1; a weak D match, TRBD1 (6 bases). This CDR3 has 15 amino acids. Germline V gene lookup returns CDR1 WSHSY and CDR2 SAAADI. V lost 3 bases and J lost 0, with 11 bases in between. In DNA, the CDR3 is TGCGCCAGCAGTGAAACAGGGACCATGAACACTGAAGCTTTCTTT. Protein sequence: CASSETGTMNTEAFF.

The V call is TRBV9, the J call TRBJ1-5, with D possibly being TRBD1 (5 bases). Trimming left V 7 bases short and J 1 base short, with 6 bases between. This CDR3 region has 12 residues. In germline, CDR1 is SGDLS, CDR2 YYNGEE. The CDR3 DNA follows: TGTGCCAGCGGGGGGAGCAATCAGCCCCAGCATTTT. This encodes CASGGSNQPQHF.

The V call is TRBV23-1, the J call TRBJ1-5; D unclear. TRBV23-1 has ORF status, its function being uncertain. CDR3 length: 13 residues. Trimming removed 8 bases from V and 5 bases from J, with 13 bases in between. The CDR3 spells CASPSPGDQPQHF. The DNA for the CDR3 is TGCGCCAGCCCCTCCCCGGGCGATCAGCCCCAGCATTTT.

The CDR3 here is CASSPRRDTQYF. The CDR3 DNA is TGTGCCAGCTCCCCCCGTCGGGATACGCAGTATTTT. The chain carries TRBV6-6 and TRBJ2-3, with unresolved D. This CDR3 is built from 12 residues. The V gene lost 8 bases and the J gene lost 6 bases, with 12 bases spanning the gap. Germline values: CDR1 MNHNY, CDR2 SVGAGI (reference sequence).

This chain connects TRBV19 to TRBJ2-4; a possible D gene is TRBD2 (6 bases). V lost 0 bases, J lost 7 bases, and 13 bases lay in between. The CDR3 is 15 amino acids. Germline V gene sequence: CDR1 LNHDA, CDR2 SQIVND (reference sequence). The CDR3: CASSIDHRGNNIQYF. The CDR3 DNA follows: TGTGCCAGTAGTATAGATCACCGGGGGAACAACATTCAGTACTTC.

The CDR3 loop reads CATSEPAGNTIYF. The CDR3 bases are TGTGCCACCAGTGAGCCGGCTGGAAACACCATATATTTT. The rearrangement links TRBV24-1 to TRBJ1-3; D ambiguous. The CDR3 covers 13 residues. V lost 4 bases to trimming and J lost 2 bases, with 5 bases between them. Germline CDR1 KGHDR, CDR2 SFDVKD.

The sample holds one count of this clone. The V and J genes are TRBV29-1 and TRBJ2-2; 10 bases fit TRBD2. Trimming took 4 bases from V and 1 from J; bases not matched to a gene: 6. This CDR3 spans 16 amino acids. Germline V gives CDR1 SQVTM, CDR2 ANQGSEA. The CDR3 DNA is TGCAGCGTTGTTATAGCGGGGGGCCGGAACACCGGGGAGCTGTTTTTT. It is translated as CSVVIAGGRNTGELFF.

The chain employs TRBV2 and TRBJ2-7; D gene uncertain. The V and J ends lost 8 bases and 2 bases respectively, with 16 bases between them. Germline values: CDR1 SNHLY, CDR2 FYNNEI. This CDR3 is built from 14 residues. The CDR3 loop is CASQDPLWPYEQYV. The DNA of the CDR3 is TGTGCCAGCCAGGACCCCCTTTGGCCCTACGAGCAGTACGTC.